The 18 T cell receptor beta chains reported below all come from one sample, sequenced in a study of blood T cells in healthy people across ages. Through a sample-barcoded 5' primer and a J-beta primer mix, a second PCR was run for roughly 7 to 11 cycles. TCRdb re-analysed the 5' RACE reads in MiXCR, keeping a single row per CDR3 protein. The data hold approximately 780,000 distinct CDR3 sequences, with about 26% observed a single time. Separately, the same data were catalogued under a study of T cells of mothers and their children.

The sequenced material came from blood. Receptors originate from a boy aged 5-17 years in good health.

The V and J genes are TRBV12-3 or TRBV12-4 and TRBJ2-1, with D perhaps matching TRBD2 (5 bases). The length of the CDR3 is 15 residues. The V end was cut by 4 bases, the J end by 0 bases, with 10 bases between. In DNA form, the CDR3 reads TGTGCCAGCAGTTCATTCGGGGTCTCCTACAATGAGCAGTTCTTC. Amino acids: CASSSFGVSYNEQFF.

The chain links TRBV29-1 to TRBJ1-1; D is perhaps TRBD1 (5 bases). The length of the CDR3 is 16 residues. The V end lost 6 bases, the J end lost 7 bases, and 27 bases lay between the germline ends. From germline, CDR1 is SQVTM and CDR2 ANQGSEA. This CDR3 is CSVQGGAFPQGSEAFF. Written as DNA, the CDR3 is TGCAGCGTCCAGGGAGGGGCGTTCCCCCAGGGCAGTGAAGCTTTCTTT.

This clonotype was seen only a few times. This sequence joins TRBV5-1 and TRBJ1-1; maybe TRBD1 (5 bases). Germline assignment: CDR1 SGHRS and CDR2 YFSETQ. V lost 0 bases and J 5 bases, leaving 11 bases between the germline ends. This CDR3 is built from 14 residues. The CDR3 loop is CASSLAQGGTEAFF. As DNA, the CDR3 is TGCGCCAGCAGCTTGGCGCAGGGAGGGACTGAAGCTTTCTTT.

This clonotype was observed a handful of times. The V call is TRBV12-3 or TRBV12-4, the J call TRBJ2-1; TRBD2 might be the D (5 bases). The CDR3 runs 14 residues. V gave up 2 bases and J gave up 5 bases, with 10 bases separating them. CDR3 sequence reads: CASSLSGFNNEQFF. The CDR3 nucleotides are TGTGCCAGCAGTTTAAGCGGTTTCAACAATGAGCAGTTCTTC.

This clonotype came up many times. This chain joins TRBV11-2 and TRBJ2-3; 7 nucleotides match TRBD2. The germline V gene has CDR1 SGHAT and CDR2 FQNNGV. The J segment lost 2 bases and the V segment lost 0 bases, leaving 5 bases of the junction unmatched. The CDR3 has 16 residues. The CDR3 region is CASSLEGGVYTDTQYF. CDR3 sequence (DNA): TGTGCCAGCAGCTTAGAGGGGGGGGTGTACACAGATACGCAGTATTTT.

This clonotype was picked up a small number of times. CDR3 loop: CASSLFSQGTGELFF. For the CDR3, the DNA is TGTGCCAGCAGCTTATTTTCCCAGGGCACCGGGGAGCTGTTTTTT. The V and J genes are TRBV7-3 and TRBJ2-2; perhaps TRBD1 as D (5 bases). Germline V lookup: CDR1 SGHTA, CDR2 FQGTGA. V was trimmed by 2 bases and J by 4 bases, leaving 11 bases between them. This CDR3 comprises 15 residues.

This clonotype was seen just once. The CDR3 bases are TGTGCCAGCAGCTTACAGGTGCTAACTAGCACAGATACGCAGTATTTT. It yields the protein CASSLQVLTSTDTQYF. The chain couples TRBV7-2 to TRBJ2-3; D is unclear. The V gene's germline CDR1 is SGHTA and CDR2 FQGNSA. This CDR3 region has 16 residues. V lost 2 bases and J 0 bases, leaving 12 bases between the germline ends.

The gene calls are TRBV5-1 and TRBJ2-7; D ambiguous. In germline, CDR1 is SGHRS, CDR2 YFSETQ. Deletions cut 4 bases from V and 5 bases from J, with 16 bases between. The CDR3 contains 14 residues. The CDR3 protein is CASSPSDGGNEQYF. The CDR3 coding sequence is TGCGCCAGCAGCCCTTCGGACGGCGGCAACGAGCAGTACTTC.

This clonotype has just a few counts. The chain uses TRBV15 and TRBJ2-7; TRBD2 matches 10 bases. The CDR3 runs to 13 residues. Germline loops: CDR1 LNHNV, CDR2 YYDKDF (reference sequence). J gave up 7 bases and V 2 bases, and 2 bases lay outside the gene matches. The CDR3 is CATSRQREGEQYF. CDR3 coding DNA: TGTGCCACCAGCAGACAGCGGGAGGGAGAGCAGTACTTC.

The CDR3 DNA reads TGTGCCAGCAGCTTTCGCGGGTCTATCGGAGAGACCCAGTACTTC. Amino acid sequence: CASSFRGSIGETQYF. The gene calls are TRBV11-2 and TRBJ2-1; D is perhaps TRBD2 (5 bases). The better agreement between TRBJ2-5 and the DNA end casts doubt on the J call. This CDR3 has 15 amino acids. CDR1 is SGHAT and CDR2 is FQNNGV in the germline V gene.

This clonotype was counted at least ten times. The chain is built from TRBV10-3 and TRBJ2-5, with 8 bases aligning to TRBD2. The trim removed 5 bases at V and 4 bases at J, leaving 9 bases unmatched. The CDR3 has 15 amino acids. CDR1 ENHRY and CDR2 SYGVKD come from the germline V gene. The CDR3 coding sequence is TGTGCCATCAGTCCGGGACTAGGAGATGCAGAGACCCAGTACTTC. Its translation is CAISPGLGDAETQYF.

There are a few counts of this clonotype. J is TRBJ1-5 and V is TRBV24-1, with TRBD1 matching over 9 bases. V lost 5 bases to trimming and J lost 1 base; unmatched junction nucleotides: 2. Germline V gene lookup returns CDR1 KGHDR and CDR2 SFDVKD. There are 15 residues in the CDR3. CDR3 region: CATSAGTGSNQPQHF. The CDR3 DNA is TGTGCCACCAGTGCTGGGACAGGGAGCAATCAGCCCCAGCATTTT.

The chain combines TRBV24-1 with TRBJ2-7; maybe TRBD1 (6 bases). V was pared by 3 bases and J by 12 bases, with 17 bases between. Germline CDR1 is KGHDR and CDR2 is SFDVKD. The CDR3 spans 13 residues. The CDR3 loop reads CATSDRWQGRWYF. The CDR3 bases are TGTGCCACCAGTGATCGGTGGCAGGGGAGATGGTACTTC.

This clonotype showed up just a few times. This chain connects TRBV5-5 to TRBJ1-2; TRBD1 might be the D (5 bases). Trimming cost V 1 base and J 4 bases, with 23 bases left between them. Germline values: CDR1 SGHKS, CDR2 YYEKEE (reference sequence). The CDR3 loop spans 18 amino acids. CDR3 amino acids: CASSLSLSVGGERYGYTF. CDR3 in DNA: TGTGCCAGCAGCTTGTCCCTATCCGTGGGGGGGGAACGCTATGGCTACACCTTC.

This clonotype was picked up a small number of times. This rearrangement joins TRBV20-1 to TRBJ1-1; 10 bases line up with TRBD1. With 5 bases clipped from V and 3 bases from J, the junction kept 6 bases outside the gene matches. CDR1 and CDR2 (germline): DFQATT, SNEGSKA (reference sequence). The CDR3 has 14 residues. In nucleotides, the CDR3 is TGCAGTGCTGGTCGGGACAGGGGTTACACTGAAGCTTTCTTT. It yields the protein CSAGRDRGYTEAFF.

In this sample, this clonotype turned up a few times. At one end, the junction sequence differs from germline, possibly due to a read error. The rearrangement joins TRBV30 to TRBJ2-7, with D maybe TRBD1 (6 bases). The CDR3 is made up of 12 amino acids. The V gene's germline CDR1 is GTSNPN and CDR2 SVGIG (reference sequence). The CDR3 DNA follows: TGTGCCTGGGGACAGCAATCATACGAGCAGTGCTTC. Residues: CAWGQQSYEQCF. The full variable domain, rest sourced from reference TRBV30 and TRBJ2-7, is SQTIHQWPATLVQPVGSPLSLECTVEGTSNPNLYWYRQAAGRGLQLLFYSVGIGQISSEVPQNLSASRPQDRQFILSSKKLLLSDSGFYLCAWGQQSYEQCFGPGTRLTVT.

The chain recombines TRBV5-1 with TRBJ2-5; 7 positions match TRBD1. Trimming took 5 bases from V and 5 from J; bases not matched to a gene: 9. This CDR3 is 14 amino acids long. The germline gives CDR1 SGHRS, CDR2 YFSETQ. CDR3 sequence: CASSTRGWDETQYF. The CDR3 DNA reads as TGCGCCAGCAGTACCAGGGGGTGGGATGAGACCCAGTACTTC.

As for this clonotype: This may be a read error, as it is one base from a much larger clone. V is TRBV14 and J is TRBJ2-7; TRBD2 agrees at 10 bases. There are 14 residues in the CDR3. Trimming cost V 6 bases and J 1 base; bases outside gene matches: 3. Germline V gives CDR1 SGHDN, CDR2 FVKESK. The CDR3 nucleotides are TGTGCCAGCAGGTTTAGCGGGGGGTCCTACGAGCAGTACTTC. Its translation: CASRFSGGSYEQYF.